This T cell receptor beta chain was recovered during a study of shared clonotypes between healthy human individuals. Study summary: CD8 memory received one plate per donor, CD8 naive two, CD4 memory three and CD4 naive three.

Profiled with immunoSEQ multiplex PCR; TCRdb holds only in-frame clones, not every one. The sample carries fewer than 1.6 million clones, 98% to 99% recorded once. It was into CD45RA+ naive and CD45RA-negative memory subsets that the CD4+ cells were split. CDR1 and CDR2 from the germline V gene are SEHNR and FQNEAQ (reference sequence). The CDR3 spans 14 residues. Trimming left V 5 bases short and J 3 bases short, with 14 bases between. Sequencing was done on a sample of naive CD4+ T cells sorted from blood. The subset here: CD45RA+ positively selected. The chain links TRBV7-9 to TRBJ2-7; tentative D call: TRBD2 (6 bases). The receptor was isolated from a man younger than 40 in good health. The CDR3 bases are TGTGCCAGCAGCCGGACTACGGAACACTACGAGCAGTACTTC. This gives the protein CASSRTTEHYEQYF.